This T cell receptor (beta chain) was obtained from a study of OX40 agonist ivuxolimab in advanced cancers. Looked up from germline, CDR1 is LGHNA and CDR2 is YNFKEQ. This CDR3 spans 18 amino acids. The ends were cut back, 0 bases at V and 3 bases at J, with 18 bases in the middle. Clones were sequenced by immunoSEQ multiplex PCR, and TCRdb holds only the in-frame ones, with some missing. The repertoire includes about 53,000 clones, more than 70% of them detected once, and 3.5% to 5.5% sits in the top ten. Material: CD4+ or CD8+ T cells sorted from blood, obtained in a trial of the OX40 agonist ivuxolimab. The sequence derives from an adult with an advanced solid tumor such as melanoma, head and neck, liver or kidney cancer. J is TRBJ1-3 and V is TRBV4-2; D perhaps matches TRBD1 (6 bases). As DNA, the CDR3 is TGTGCCAGCAGCCAAGATAATACTGTAGGACAGATTGGAAACACCATATATTTT. The encoded protein is CASSQDNTVGQIGNTIYF.